What follows are 15 T cell receptor beta chains derived from one specimen sequenced in a study of cytomegalovirus exposure and HLA in healthy donors. Amplification used 60 Vbeta primers and 13 Jbeta primers. Measured with immunoSEQ multiplex PCR; TCRdb has only the in-frame clones, and not every one. The top ten hold approximately 15% of the sample, which has 100,000 to 120,000 clones, about 13% seen once. The material sequenced was PBMCs. The receptor source for this set is a man aged 40-50 years in good health and CMV-seropositive.

The chain recombines TRBV18 with TRBJ2-2; TRBD2 matches at 8 bases. The trim removed 3 bases at V and 1 base at J, leaving 4 bases unmatched. Germline V lookup: CDR1 KGHSH, CDR2 LQKENI. There are 16 residues in the CDR3. The CDR3 here is CASSPGLGRNTGELFF. The CDR3 bases are TGTGCCAGCTCACCGGGACTAGGGAGGAACACCGGGGAGCTGTTTTTT.

The rearrangement joins TRBV19 to TRBJ1-2; D ambiguous. The CDR3 length is 14 residues. V was trimmed by 7 bases and J by 6 bases, leaving 18 bases between them. Germline V CDR1 and CDR2: LNHDA, SQIVND (reference sequence). The CDR3 DNA reads TGTGCCAGTACCACCGGACGAGGGTACCATGGCTACACCTTC. This codes for CASTTGRGYHGYTF.

The V call is TRBV18, the J call TRBJ2-3; D unresolved. CDR1 is KGHSH, CDR2 LQKENI, per germline. Trimming pared 8 bases from V and 1 base from J, leaving 13 bases between. The CDR3 covers 14 residues. CDR3 amino acids: CASTQELGTDTQYF. As DNA, the CDR3 is TGTGCCAGCACCCAAGAGCTGGGCACAGATACGCAGTATTTT.

This chain joins TRBV4-3 and TRBJ2-7; D possibly corresponds to TRBD1 (5 bases). Per germline, CDR1 LGHNA and CDR2 YSLEER. The CDR3 covers 14 residues. V lost 0 bases and J lost 4, with 10 bases in between. The DNA for the CDR3 is TGCGCCAGCAGCCAAGATTCAGGGTCATACGAGCAGTACTTC. This encodes CASSQDSGSYEQYF.

The chain uses TRBV7-2 and TRBJ2-3, with a tentative D call TRBD2 (6 bases). CDR3 length equals 17 residues. Deletions cut 7 bases from V and 2 bases from J, with 22 bases between. Germline V CDR1 and CDR2: SGHTA, FQGNSA. In DNA, the CDR3 is TGTGCCAGCACTTGGGGGGATATGTGGGAACCCACAGATACGCAGTATTTT. Protein: CASTWGDMWEPTDTQYF. Looking up the rest from reference TRBV7-2 and TRBJ2-3 gives the full variable domain: GAGVSQSPSNKVTEKGKDVELRCDPISGHTALYWYRQSLGQGLEFLIYFQGNSAPDKSGLPSDRFSAERTGGSVSTLTIQRTQQEDSAVYLCASTWGDMWEPTDTQYFGPGTRLTVL.

This clone has just a few counts. This chain links TRBV5-4 with TRBJ2-5, with TRBD2 identical over 7 bases. Germline V CDR1 and CDR2: SGHNT, YYREEE (reference sequence). The trim removed 0 bases at V and 4 bases at J, leaving 9 bases unmatched. The CDR3 contains 16 residues. CDR3 nucleotide sequence: TGTGCCAGCAGCTTGGCAGGCGCGGGAGCAGTAGAGACCCAGTACTTC. The encoded protein is CASSLAGAGAVETQYF.

This clone turned up a few times. V and J are TRBV9 and TRBJ1-1; 7 nucleotides match TRBD1. The length of the CDR3 is 13 residues. Germline V gene lookup returns CDR1 SGDLS and CDR2 YYNGEE. V shed 4 bases and J 5 bases; nucleotides not matched to a gene: 5. CDR3 DNA sequence: TGTGCCAGCAGCCAGGGGGATTTGACTGAAGCTTTCTTT. Its protein product is CASSQGDLTEAFF.

This clone turned up a few times. V gene TRBV11-3 combines with J gene TRBJ2-1, with TRBD2 identical over 7 bases. Germline trimming cut 0 bases from V and 4 bases from J; bases unmatched to any gene: 6. The CDR3 is 16 amino acids. Germline V gives CDR1 SGHNT, CDR2 YENEEA. CDR3 nucleotide sequence: TGTGCCAGCAGCTTAGACAGCGGGAATAATTACAATGAGCAGTTCTTC. It specifies CASSLDSGNNYNEQFF. Full variable domain (rest looked up from reference TRBV11-3 and TRBJ2-1): EAGVVQSPRYKIIEKKQPVAFWCNPISGHNTLYWYLQNLGQGPELLIRYENEEAVDDSQLPKDRFSAERLKGVDSTLKIQPAELGDSAVYLCASSLDSGNNYNEQFFGPGTRLTVL.

This clone was counted only a few times. The rearrangement links TRBV5-4 to TRBJ1-2, with 11 positions matching TRBD1. V shed 3 bases and J 4 bases; nucleotides not matched to a gene: 5. Germline CDR1 SGHNT, CDR2 YYREEE (reference sequence). The CDR3 has 15 amino acids. CDR3 residues: CASSWRDRGAYGYTF. CDR3 DNA sequence: TGTGCCAGCAGCTGGAGGGACAGGGGGGCCTATGGCTACACCTTC.

J is TRBJ2-2 and V is TRBV29-1; no firm D call. V was trimmed by 4 bases and J by 0 bases, leaving 12 bases between them. Per germline, CDR1 SQVTM and CDR2 ANQGSEA. The CDR3 consists of 15 residues. The DNA for the CDR3 is TGCAGCGTTGCCCTCGTTGCGCCGAACACCGGGGAGCTGTTTTTT. Translation: CSVALVAPNTGELFF.

This clone was found a few times. The chain joins TRBV11-2 to TRBJ2-1; the match to TRBD1 covers 7 bases. The CDR3 covers 14 residues. With 2 bases clipped from V and 7 bases from J, the junction kept 5 bases outside the gene matches. Germline CDR1 SGHAT, CDR2 FQNNGV. CDR3 DNA sequence: TGTGCCAGCAGCTTAACGACAGGGACAAATGAGCAGTTCTTC. The encoded protein is CASSLTTGTNEQFF.

The chain has TRBV5-6 and TRBJ2-2; D uncertain. V was shortened by 0 bases and J by 6 bases, with 9 bases between the two germline ends. The CDR3 is made up of 14 amino acids. Germline V gene lookup returns CDR1 SGHDT and CDR2 YYEEEE. The CDR3 nucleotides are TGTGCCAGCAGCTTGGTCTCTAAGTCCGGGGAGCTGTTTTTT. It encodes CASSLVSKSGELFF.

This clone occurred a few times. The rearrangement uses TRBV28 and TRBJ1-2; no firm D call. CDR3 size: 14 residues. CDR1 MDHEN and CDR2 SYDVKM come from the germline V gene. Trimming took off 4 bases at V and 3 bases at J, with 12 bases between the two ends. Here the CDR3 reads CASSSVTVYYGYTF. CDR3 coding DNA: TGTGCCAGCAGTTCAGTGACTGTGTACTATGGCTACACCTTC.

This chain joins TRBV5-1 and TRBJ2-5, with TRBD1 matching 7 bases. The V and J ends lost 2 bases and 1 base, in that order; junction bases with no gene match: 5. The germline V gene has CDR1 SGHRS and CDR2 YFSETQ. This CDR3 has 15 amino acids. The CDR3 is CASSFLTGTQETQYF. CDR3 sequence (DNA): TGCGCCAGCAGCTTTTTGACAGGGACCCAAGAGACCCAGTACTTC.

A few counts support this clone. The V call is TRBV27, the J call TRBJ1-1, with TRBD1 matching over 8 bases. CDR1 is MNHEY, CDR2 SMNVEV, per germline (reference sequence). The CDR3 is 14 amino acids. J gave up 3 bases and V 5 bases, and 5 bases lay outside the gene matches. The CDR3 is CASSPGQGYTEAFF. DNA of the CDR3: TGTGCCAGCAGTCCTGGACAGGGATACACTGAAGCTTTCTTT.